This T cell receptor (beta chain) was sequenced in a study of shared clonotypes between healthy human individuals (dated by TCRdb to about 2020). A note on the overall study: A couple of women and a few men aged 18 to 49 years were included in the cohort. To estimate repertoire size and how much clonotypes are shared between individuals, the study performed deep sequencing of blood TCR repertoires from 4 to 6 healthy adults. For each donor, CD4 naive and CD4 memory were each run on three plates, CD8 naive on two plates, and CD8 memory on one plate. To increase sequencing depth and limit assay-specific biases, TCR repertoire library preparation and sequencing were carried out by different laboratories using diverse techniques. Each donor's leukapheresis produced roughly between roughly 0.94 and 9.5 billion PBMCs.

From the germline V gene, CDR1 is MGHRA and CDR2 is YSYEKL. Measured from the cysteine to the phenylalanine, the CDR3 is 14 residues long. Only the CDR3 DNA stays, 42 bases, in frame from base 1. Relative to germline, V is 7 bases shorter and J is 3 bases shorter, with 12 bases between their ends. TCR CDR3 regions were amplified from genomic DNA by multiplex PCR using the deep immunoSEQ assay. For each cell subset, the extracted genomic DNA was distributed evenly across all wells of several immunoSEQ 96-well plates, and each plate served as one replicate. Each replicate PCR for sorted subsets received about 200 ng genomic DNA, equal to roughly 30,000 T cell genomes. The purified libraries were quantified using a Qubit 3.0 fluorometer, sized with a Bioanalyzer 2100, and then quantified again using the KAPA Library Quantification kit. Each immunoSEQ 96-well plate was sequenced on its own single-read 150-cycle Illumina NextSeq 550 flow cell. Per the original workflow: Because only junctional sequences without quality scores were contained in the immunoSEQ output, filtering matching that applied to full-length reads could not be performed. Sequences were annotated with PyIR, a Python wrapper for IgBLAST v1.9, using IMGT germline references to assign V/J genes and CDR3. Reads were filtered out if the reads had weak V/J assignments (E-value above 1e-6), no CDR3, stop codons, out-of-frame junctions, or ambiguous translated residues. V3J clonotypes were defined as sequences sharing the same inferred V gene, J gene, and CDR3 amino acid sequence. The percentage overlap between two repertoires was calculated by dividing the number of shared unique clonotypes by the size of the smaller repertoire. Repertoire richness was assessed with RTK rarefaction, the Chao1 estimator, and Recon v2.1 estimates of unobserved clonotypes. Generation probabilities were computed with OLGA for all TCRbeta clonotypes obtained by the gDNA method from several donors. The source is immuneACCESS, and TCRdb retained only in-frame sequences with V and J called. Part of the clones is not carried over; for the studies checked, unresolved V genes explain less than half of this, and the remainder is unexplained. That table furnishes V, J and clone size, whereas the DNA furnished D and trimming. Across this sample there are about 2 million clones, with roughly 95% seen only once. The biggest ten clones account for 0.13% of the sample.

The study at large found these results: Because the study included a small number of donors, the genetic and exposure-history diversity represented was limited. Rarefaction of sorted-subset datasets indicated incomplete sequencing despite the large sequencing depth. Clonotypes shared by all four sorted-subset donors showed higher generation probabilities than non-shared clonotypes. Naive subsets generally had larger estimated clonotype richness than memory subsets. Pairwise subsampling indicated that sequencing depth was expected to affect the degree of clonotype sharing among donors. Sampling was restricted to blood, and TCR repertoires in tissues likely differ from the TCR repertoires found in blood. About 5% of naive CD4, around 3.6% of naive CD8, around 2.3% of memory CD4, and about 0.4% of memory CD8 clonotypes were shared across a few donors.

With respect to this clone: Its cognate antigen has yet to be identified. It has no much larger one-base neighbor in the sample; base qualities were not kept.

The donors were healthy, HIV-negative adults who had no recently reported acute infections or vaccinations. Every donor was a Caucasian adult residing in Nashville, Tennessee, USA. Magnetic negative selection was used to enrich CD4+ T cells, after which naive cells were positively selected on CD45RA and the negative fraction became the memory subset. Blood was collected by leukapheresis, and PBMCs were isolated by Ficoll-Histopaque density gradient centrifugation and then cryopreserved in liquid nitrogen vapor phase. Analytical flow cytometry was used to check the purity and quantity of every magnetically sorted T cell population. Each sorted fraction had its genomic DNA isolated and then quantified by UV absorbance on a Nanodrop 2000c.

The chain is made from TRBV4-1 and TRBJ1-4; the D gene cannot be resolved reliably. Sequenced: naive CD4+ T cells sorted from blood. The sample's cell subset or site, from its label and the paper: CD45RA+ positively selected. The receptor's source is a man aged 18 to 29 in good health. The CDR3 protein is CASTLVAPNEKLFF. The DNA sequence is as follows: TGCGCCAGCACCCTCGTAGCGCCTAATGAAAAACTGTTTTTT.